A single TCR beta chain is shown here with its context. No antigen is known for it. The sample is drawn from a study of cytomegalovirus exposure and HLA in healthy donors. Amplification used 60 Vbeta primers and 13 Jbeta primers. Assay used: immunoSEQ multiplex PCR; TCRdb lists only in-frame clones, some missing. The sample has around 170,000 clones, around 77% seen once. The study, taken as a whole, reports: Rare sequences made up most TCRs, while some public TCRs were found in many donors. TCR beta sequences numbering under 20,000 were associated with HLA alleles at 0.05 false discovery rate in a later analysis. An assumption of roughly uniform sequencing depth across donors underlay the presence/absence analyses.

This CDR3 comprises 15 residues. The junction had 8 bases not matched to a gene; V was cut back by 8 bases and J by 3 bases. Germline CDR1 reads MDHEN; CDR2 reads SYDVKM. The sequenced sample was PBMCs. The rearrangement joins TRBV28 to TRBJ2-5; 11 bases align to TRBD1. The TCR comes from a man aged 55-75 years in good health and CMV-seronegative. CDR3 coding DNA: TGTGCCAGCTCCCTCCCGGGACAGGGGGAAGAGACCCAGTACTTC. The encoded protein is CASSLPGQGEETQYF. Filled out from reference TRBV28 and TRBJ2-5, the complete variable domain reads DVKVTQSSRYLVKRTGEKVFLECVQDMDHENMFWYRQDPGLGLRLIYFSYDVKMKEKGDIPEGYSVSREKKERFSLILESASTNQTSMYLCASSLPGQGEETQYFGPGTRLLVL.